The 4 T cell receptor beta chains below all came from one sample that was sequenced in a study of T cells expressing NK-cell markers. TCRdb reanalyzed the 5' RACE reads, giving one entry per CDR3 protein sequence and no DNA. In total, the table holds around 470,000 distinct CDR3 sequences. The sample consisted of blood T cells: a sorted CD56 or NKG2C T cell subset, CD4+ or CD8+ T cells, or bulk PBMC T cells (not recorded which). The receptors come from a woman between 50 and 59 years old in good health.

The gene calls are TRBV20-1 and TRBJ2-7; TCRdb calls TRBD2, which cannot be checked without DNA. The CDR3 is made up of 14 amino acids. Germline-derived CDR1 and CDR2 are DFQATT and SNEGSKA (reference sequence). Here the CDR3 reads CSARRRVSGYEQYF.

V and J are TRBV3-1 and TRBJ2-1; TCRdb outputs TRBD2, but without DNA this stays unchecked. This CDR3 has 15 amino acids. Per germline, CDR1 LGHDT and CDR2 YNNKEL (reference sequence). CDR3 protein: CASSVRQGSVNEQFF.

V is TRBV3-1 and J is TRBJ2-2; checking the TCRdb D call of TRBD2 is not possible without DNA. This CDR3 is built from 17 residues. CDR1 is LGHDT, CDR2 YNNKEL, per germline (reference sequence). CDR3 protein: CASSQEALAGVSGELFF.

The gene calls are TRBV20-1 and TRBJ2-3; checking the TCRdb D call of TRBD1 is not possible without DNA. Germline loops: CDR1 DFQATT, CDR2 SNEGSKA (reference sequence). The length of the CDR3 is 14 residues. CDR3 in amino acids: CSAPKGRPTDTQYF.